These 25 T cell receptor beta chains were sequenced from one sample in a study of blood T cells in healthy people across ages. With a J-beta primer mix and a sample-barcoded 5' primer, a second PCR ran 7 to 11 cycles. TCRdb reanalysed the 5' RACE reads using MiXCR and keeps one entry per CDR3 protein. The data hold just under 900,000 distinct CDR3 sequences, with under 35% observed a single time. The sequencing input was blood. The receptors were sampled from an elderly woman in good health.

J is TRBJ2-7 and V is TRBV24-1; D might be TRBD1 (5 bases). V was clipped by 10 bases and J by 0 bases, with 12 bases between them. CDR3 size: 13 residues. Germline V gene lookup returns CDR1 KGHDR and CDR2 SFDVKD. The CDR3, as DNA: TGTGCCACAGGCCGCCAGGGCTCCTACGAGCAGTACTTC. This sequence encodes CATGRQGSYEQYF.

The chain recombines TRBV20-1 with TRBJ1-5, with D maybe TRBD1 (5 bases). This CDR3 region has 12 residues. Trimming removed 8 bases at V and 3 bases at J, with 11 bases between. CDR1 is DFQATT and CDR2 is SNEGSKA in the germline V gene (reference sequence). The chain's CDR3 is CSRGRYNQPQHF. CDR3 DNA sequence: TGCAGTCGGGGACGTTACAATCAGCCCCAGCATTTT.

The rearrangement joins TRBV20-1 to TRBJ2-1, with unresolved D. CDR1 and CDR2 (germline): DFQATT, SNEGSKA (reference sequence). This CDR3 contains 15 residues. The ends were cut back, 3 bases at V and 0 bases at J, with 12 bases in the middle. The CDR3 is CSARATSHSYNEQFF. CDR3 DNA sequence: TGCAGTGCTAGGGCTACCTCGCACTCCTACAATGAGCAGTTCTTC.

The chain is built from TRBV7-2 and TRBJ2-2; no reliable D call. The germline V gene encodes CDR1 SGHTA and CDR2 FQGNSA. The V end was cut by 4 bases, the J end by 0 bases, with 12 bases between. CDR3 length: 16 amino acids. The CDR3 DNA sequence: TGTGCCAGCAGCTCCTGGACGGTCGCGAACACCGGGGAGCTGTTTTTT. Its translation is CASSSWTVANTGELFF.

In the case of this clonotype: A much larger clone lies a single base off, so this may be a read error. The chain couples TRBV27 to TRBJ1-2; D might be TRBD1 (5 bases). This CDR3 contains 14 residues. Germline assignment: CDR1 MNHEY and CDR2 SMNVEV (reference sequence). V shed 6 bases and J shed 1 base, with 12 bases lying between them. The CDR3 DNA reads TGTGCCAGCAGGGCCAGCAGGGATAACTATGGCTACACCTTC. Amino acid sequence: CASRASRDNYGYTF.

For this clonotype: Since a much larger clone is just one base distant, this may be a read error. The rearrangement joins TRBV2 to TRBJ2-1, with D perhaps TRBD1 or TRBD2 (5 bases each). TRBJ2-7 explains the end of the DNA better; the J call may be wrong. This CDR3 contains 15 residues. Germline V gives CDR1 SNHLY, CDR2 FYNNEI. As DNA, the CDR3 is TGTGCCAGCAGTGAACGGCTCGGGACCTACAATGAGCAGTACTTC. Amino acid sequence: CASSERLGTYNEQYF.

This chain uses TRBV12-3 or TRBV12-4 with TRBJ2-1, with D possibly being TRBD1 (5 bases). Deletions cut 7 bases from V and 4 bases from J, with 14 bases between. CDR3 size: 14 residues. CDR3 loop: CASTKGQGYNEQFF. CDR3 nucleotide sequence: TGTGCCAGCACCAAGGGGCAGGGTTACAATGAGCAGTTCTTC.

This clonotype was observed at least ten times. CDR3 loop: CASSVGSVGETQYF. As DNA, the CDR3 is TGTGCCAGCAGCGTTGGATCGGTGGGTGAGACCCAGTACTTC. The chain links TRBV9 to TRBJ2-5, with D hard to call. Germline CDR1 is SGDLS and CDR2 is YYNGEE. V gave up 2 bases and J gave up 5 bases, with 13 bases separating them. CDR3 length: 14 amino acids.

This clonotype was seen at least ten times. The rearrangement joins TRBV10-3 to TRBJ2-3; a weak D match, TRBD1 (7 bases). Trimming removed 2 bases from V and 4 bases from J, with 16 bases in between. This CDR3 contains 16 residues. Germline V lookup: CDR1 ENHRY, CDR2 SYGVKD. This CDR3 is CAISEPNRGGADTQYF. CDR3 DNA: TGTGCCATCAGTGAGCCGAACAGGGGAGGTGCAGATACGCAGTATTTT.

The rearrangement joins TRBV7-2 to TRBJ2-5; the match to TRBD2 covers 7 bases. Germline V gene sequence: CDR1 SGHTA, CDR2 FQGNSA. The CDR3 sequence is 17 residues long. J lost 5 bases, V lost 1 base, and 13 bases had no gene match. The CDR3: CASSLVGSGRVTETQYF. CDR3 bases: TGTGCCAGCAGCTTAGTGGGTAGCGGGCGGGTCACCGAGACCCAGTACTTC.

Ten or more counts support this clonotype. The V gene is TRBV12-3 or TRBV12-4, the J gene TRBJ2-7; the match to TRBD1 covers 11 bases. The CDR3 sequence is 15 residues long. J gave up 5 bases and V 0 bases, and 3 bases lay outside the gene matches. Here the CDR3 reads CASSLARTGGDEQYF. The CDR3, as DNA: TGTGCCAGCAGTTTAGCGAGGACAGGGGGCGACGAGCAGTACTTC.

CDR3 in amino acids: CASSYGTGVLETQYF. The CDR3 nucleotides are TGTGCCAGCAGTTACGGGACAGGGGTTTTAGAGACCCAGTACTTC. The gene calls are TRBV6-5 and TRBJ2-5; 10 bases match TRBD1. Losses at the gene ends were 2 bases for V and 4 bases for J; bases not matched to a gene: 4. The CDR3 loop spans 15 amino acids. The V gene's germline CDR1 is MNHEY and CDR2 SVGAGI.

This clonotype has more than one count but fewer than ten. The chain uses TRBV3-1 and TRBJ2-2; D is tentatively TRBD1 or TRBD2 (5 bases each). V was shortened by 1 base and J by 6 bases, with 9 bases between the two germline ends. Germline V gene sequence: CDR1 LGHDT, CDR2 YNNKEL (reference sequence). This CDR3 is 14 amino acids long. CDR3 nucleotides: TGTGCCAGCAGCCAAGTGCAGGGACCCGGGGAGCTGTTTTTT. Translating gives CASSQVQGPGELFF.

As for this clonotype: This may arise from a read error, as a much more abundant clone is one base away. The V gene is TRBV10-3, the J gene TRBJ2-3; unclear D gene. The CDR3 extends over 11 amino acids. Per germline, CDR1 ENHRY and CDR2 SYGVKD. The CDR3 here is CATSEIDTQYF. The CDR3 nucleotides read TGTGCCACCAGTGAGATAGATACGCAGTATTTT.

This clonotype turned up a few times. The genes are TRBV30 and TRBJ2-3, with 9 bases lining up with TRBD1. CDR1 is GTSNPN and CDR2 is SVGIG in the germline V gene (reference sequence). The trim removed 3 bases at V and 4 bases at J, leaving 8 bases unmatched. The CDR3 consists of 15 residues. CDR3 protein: CAWSPGTGYADTQYF. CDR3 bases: TGTGCCTGGAGCCCCGGGACAGGGTACGCAGATACGCAGTATTTT.

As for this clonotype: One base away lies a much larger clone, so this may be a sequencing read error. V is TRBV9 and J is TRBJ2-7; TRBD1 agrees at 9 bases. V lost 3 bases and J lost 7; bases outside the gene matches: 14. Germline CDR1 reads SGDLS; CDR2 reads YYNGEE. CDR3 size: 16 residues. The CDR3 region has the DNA TGTGCCAGCAGCGCAGGGCAAGGGACAGGGATAAATGAGCAGTACTTC. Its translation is CASSAGQGTGINEQYF.

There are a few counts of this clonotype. In nucleotides, the CDR3 is TGCGCCAGCAGCTCACCGACAGGGGCTGGCACAGATACGCAGTATTTT. Protein: CASSSPTGAGTDTQYF. This chain connects TRBV5-1 to TRBJ2-3; 8 nucleotides match TRBD1. The CDR3 covers 16 residues. Per the germline V gene, CDR1 is SGHRS and CDR2 is YFSETQ. V shed 3 bases, J shed 1 base, and the junction held 7 bases outside the gene matches.

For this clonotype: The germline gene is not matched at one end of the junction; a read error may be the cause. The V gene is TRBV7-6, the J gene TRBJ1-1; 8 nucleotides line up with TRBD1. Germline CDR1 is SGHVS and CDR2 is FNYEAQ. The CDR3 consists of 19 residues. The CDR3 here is CTSSRRSRGHGLMNTEAFF. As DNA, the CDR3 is TGTACCAGCAGCCGTCGGTCCAGGGGGCACGGCCTAATGAACACTGAAGCTTTCTTT.

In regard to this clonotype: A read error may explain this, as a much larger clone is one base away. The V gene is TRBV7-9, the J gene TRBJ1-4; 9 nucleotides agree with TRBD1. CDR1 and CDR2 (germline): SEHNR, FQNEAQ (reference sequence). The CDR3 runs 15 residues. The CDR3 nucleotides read TGTACCAGCAGCATCCAGACAGGGGGGAGTGAAAAACTGTTTTTT. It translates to CTSSIQTGGSEKLFF.

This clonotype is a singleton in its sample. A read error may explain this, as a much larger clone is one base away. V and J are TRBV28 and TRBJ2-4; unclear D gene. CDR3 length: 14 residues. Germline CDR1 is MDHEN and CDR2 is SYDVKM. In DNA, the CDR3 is TGTGTCAGCAGCTTCAGCCTAGCCAAAAACATTCAGTACTTC. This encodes CVSSFSLAKNIQYF.

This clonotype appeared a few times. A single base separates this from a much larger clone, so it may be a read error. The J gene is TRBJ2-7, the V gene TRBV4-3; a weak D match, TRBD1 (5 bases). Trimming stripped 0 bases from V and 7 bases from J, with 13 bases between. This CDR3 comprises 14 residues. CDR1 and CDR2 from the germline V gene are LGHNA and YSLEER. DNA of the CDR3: TGCGCCAGCAGCCAAGATTCGACGGACAATGAGCAGTACTTC. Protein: CASSQDSTDNEQYF.

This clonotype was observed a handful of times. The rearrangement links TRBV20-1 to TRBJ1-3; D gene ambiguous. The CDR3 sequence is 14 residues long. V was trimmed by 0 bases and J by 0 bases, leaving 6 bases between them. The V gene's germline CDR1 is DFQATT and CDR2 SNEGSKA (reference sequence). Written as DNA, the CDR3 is TGCAGTGCTAGAGATGGCGTCTCTGGAAACACCATATATTTT. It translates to CSARDGVSGNTIYF.

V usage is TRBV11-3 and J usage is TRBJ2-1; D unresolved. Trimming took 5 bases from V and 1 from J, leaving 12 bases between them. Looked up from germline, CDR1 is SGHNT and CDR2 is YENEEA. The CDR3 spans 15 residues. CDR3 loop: CASSGDLGSYNEQFF. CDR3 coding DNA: TGTGCCAGCAGCGGAGACCTCGGTTCCTACAATGAGCAGTTCTTC.

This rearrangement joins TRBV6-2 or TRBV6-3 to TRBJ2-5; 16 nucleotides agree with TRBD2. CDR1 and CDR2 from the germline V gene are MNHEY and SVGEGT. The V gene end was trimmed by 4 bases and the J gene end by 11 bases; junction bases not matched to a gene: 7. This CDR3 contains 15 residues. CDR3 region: CASSWGLAGGREQYF. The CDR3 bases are TGTGCCAGCAGTTGGGGACTAGCGGGGGGGCGAGAGCAGTACTTC.

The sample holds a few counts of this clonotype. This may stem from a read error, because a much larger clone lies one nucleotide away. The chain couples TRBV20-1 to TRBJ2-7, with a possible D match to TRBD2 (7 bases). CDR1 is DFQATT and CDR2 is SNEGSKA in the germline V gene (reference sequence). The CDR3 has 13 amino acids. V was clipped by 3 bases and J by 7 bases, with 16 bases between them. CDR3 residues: CSASSRGGNEQYF. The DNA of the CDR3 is TGCAGTGCTAGTAGTAGGGGGGGCAATGAGCAGTACTTC.